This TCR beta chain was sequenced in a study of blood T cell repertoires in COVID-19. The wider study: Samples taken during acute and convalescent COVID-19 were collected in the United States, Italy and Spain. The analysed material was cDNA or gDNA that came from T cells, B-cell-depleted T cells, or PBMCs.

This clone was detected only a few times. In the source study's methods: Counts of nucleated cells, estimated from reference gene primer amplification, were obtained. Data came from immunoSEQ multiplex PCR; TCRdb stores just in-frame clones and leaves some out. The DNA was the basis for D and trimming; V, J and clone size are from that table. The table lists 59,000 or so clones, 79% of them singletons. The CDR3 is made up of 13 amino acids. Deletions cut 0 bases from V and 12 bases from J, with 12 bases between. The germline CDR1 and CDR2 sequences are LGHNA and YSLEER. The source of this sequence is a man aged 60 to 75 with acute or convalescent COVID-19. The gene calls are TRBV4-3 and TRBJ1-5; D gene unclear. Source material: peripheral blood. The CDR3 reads CASSQDYPGSQHF. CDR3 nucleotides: TGCGCCAGCAGCCAAGATTACCCCGGGAGCCAGCATTTT.